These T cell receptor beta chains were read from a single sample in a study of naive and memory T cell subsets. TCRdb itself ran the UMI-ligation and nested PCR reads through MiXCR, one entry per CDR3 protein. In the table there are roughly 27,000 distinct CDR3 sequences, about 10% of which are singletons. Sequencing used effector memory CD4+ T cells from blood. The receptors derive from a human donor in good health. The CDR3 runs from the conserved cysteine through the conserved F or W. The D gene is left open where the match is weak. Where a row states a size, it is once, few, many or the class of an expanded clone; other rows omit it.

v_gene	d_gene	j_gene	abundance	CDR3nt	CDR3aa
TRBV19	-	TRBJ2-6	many	TGTGCCAGTAGCCACCGAAGCTCTGGGGCCAACGTCCTGACTTTC	CASSHRSSGANVLTF
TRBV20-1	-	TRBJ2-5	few	TGCAGTGCCAAAGACCGGGACCCAGGAGAGACCCAGTACTTC	CSAKDRDPGETQYF
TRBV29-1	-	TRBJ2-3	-	TGCAGCGGGGAGTTGGGGCGGGATACGCAGTATTTT	CSGELGRDTQYF
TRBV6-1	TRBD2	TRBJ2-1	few	TGTGCCAGCAGGGAAAAACTAGCGGGAGTTGGGTCCTACAATGAGCAGTTCTTC	CASREKLAGVGSYNEQFF
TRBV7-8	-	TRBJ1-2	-	TGTGCCAGCAGCCTCCGGACAGTCGGAGCTTATGGCTACACCTTC	CASSLRTVGAYGYTF
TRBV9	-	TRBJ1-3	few	TGTGCCAGCAGCGTAGGTTTGGGTGGACAGTCGTCTGGAAACACCATATATTTT	CASSVGLGGQSSGNTIYF
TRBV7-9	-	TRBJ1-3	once	TGTGCCAGCAGCCCAGCCCAGCCAGGGGCTGGAAACACCATATATTTT	CASSPAQPGAGNTIYF
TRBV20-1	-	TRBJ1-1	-	TGCAGTGCTAGCCCCGACGGAAGAAACACTGAAGCTTTCTTT	CSASPDGRNTEAFF
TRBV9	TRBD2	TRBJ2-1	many	TGTGCCAGCAGCGTCGACGCGGGGGTCCGCAATGAGCAGTTCTTC	CASSVDAGVRNEQFF
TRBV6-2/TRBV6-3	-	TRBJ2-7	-	TGTGCCAGCAGTTTAACCCGGGGCAAATCCTACGAGCAGTACTTC	CASSLTRGKSYEQYF
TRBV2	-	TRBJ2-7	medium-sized	TGTGCCAGCCGGGGTCTCTACGAGCAGTACTTC	CASRGLYEQYF
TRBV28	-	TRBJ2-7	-	TGTGCCAGCGCGACGCATGTTGCCGAGCGGCAGTACTTC	CASATHVAERQYF
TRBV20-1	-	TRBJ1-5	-	TGCAGTGCTAGTTGGGGCTATAGCAATCAGCCCCAGCATTTT	CSASWGYSNQPQHF
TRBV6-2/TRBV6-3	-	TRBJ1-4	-	TGTGCCAGCAGCGAGACAGTCACAATGAGTAAACTGTTTTTT	CASSETVTMSKLFF
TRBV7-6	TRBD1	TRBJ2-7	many	TGTGCCAGCAGCTTAGGCGGCAGGGGGCGGCGCGAGCAGTACTTC	CASSLGGRGRREQYF
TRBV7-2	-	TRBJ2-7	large	TGTGCCAGCAGCTTAGGGGGGGCCGTCTACGAGCAGTACTTC	CASSLGGAVYEQYF
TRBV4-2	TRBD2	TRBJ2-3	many	TGTGCCAGCAGCCAAGCCGGGGGGGGCATGGATACGCAGTATTTT	CASSQAGGGMDTQYF
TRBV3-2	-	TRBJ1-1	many	TGTGCCAGCAGCCAAGGGTTCTGGCCAGGTCATGAAGCTTTCTTT	CASSQGFWPGHEAFF
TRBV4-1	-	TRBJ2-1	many	TGCGCCAGCAGCTACTACAATGAGCAGTTCTTC	CASSYYNEQFF
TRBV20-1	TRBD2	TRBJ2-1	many	TGCAGTGCTAATCCGGGACTAGCGGGATCTTACAATGAGCAGTTCTTC	CSANPGLAGSYNEQFF
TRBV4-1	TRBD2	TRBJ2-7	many	TGCGCCAGCAGCCAACTAGCGGGAGTGATCTCCTACTACGAGCAGTACTTC	CASSQLAGVISYYEQYF
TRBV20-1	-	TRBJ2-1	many	TGCAGTGCTAGAGATATTGAAAATCCGCTCGATGAGCAGTTCTTC	CSARDIENPLDEQFF
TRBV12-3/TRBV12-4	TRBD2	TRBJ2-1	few	TGTGCCAGCAGTCATACCGGGACTAGCGGGAGAGGAGAGCAGTTCTTC	CASSHTGTSGRGEQFF
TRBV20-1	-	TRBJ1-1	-	TGCAGTGCTAGTTACGGGGGTTCCATGAACACTGAAGCTTTCTTT	CSASYGGSMNTEAFF
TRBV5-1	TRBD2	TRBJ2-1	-	TGCGCCAGCAGCTTTTCATCTAGCGGGGCGCCGTTTTTTCGGTTCTTC	CASSFSSSGAPFFRFF
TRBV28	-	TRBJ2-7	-	TGTGCCAGCAGTTTGTATGGGACCCCTCCCTACGAGCAGTACTTC	CASSLYGTPPYEQYF
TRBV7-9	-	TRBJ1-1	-	TGTGCCAGCAGCTTAAGTCCCCCCAGGGACACTGAAGCTTTCTTT	CASSLSPPRDTEAFF
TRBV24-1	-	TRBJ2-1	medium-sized	TGTGCCACCAGTGACGCGACTACTCTGGGGCAGTTCTTC	CATSDATTLGQFF
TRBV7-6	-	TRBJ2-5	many	TGTGCCAGCAGCCCTCGACCTCAAGAGACCCAGTACTTC	CASSPRPQETQYF
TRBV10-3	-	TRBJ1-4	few	TGTGCCATCAGTAGTCAAGGGGCTAATGAAAAACTGTTTTTT	CAISSQGANEKLFF
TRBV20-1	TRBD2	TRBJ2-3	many	TGCAGTGCTATTCAACGGGGGGACCCTACAGATACGCAGTATTTT	CSAIQRGDPTDTQYF
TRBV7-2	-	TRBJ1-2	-	TGTGCCAGCAGCTTTTACCGCACCCGGGACGTCGGGGGCTACACCTTC	CASSFYRTRDVGGYTF
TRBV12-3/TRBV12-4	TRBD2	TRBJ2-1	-	TGTGCCAGCAGTTTCCTAGCGGGGGGTGGGAATGAGCAGTTCTTC	CASSFLAGGGNEQFF
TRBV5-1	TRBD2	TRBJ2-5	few	TGCGCCAGCAGCTCAGGTTTACTAGCGGGAGGAGAAGAGACCCAGTACTTC	CASSSGLLAGGEETQYF
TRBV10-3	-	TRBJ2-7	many	TGTGCCATCAGTGAAAGACTAGATTCGAACGAGCAGTACTTC	CAISERLDSNEQYF
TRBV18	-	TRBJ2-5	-	TGTGCCAGCTCACTGAAGGACCGAGGGACCCAGTACTTC	CASSLKDRGTQYF
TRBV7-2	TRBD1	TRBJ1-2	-	TGTGCCAGCAGCCGGGGACAGGGAAGTCACTATGGCTACACCTTC	CASSRGQGSHYGYTF
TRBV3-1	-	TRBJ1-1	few	TGTGCCAGCAGCCGAGACCCGAACACTGAAGCTTTCTTT	CASSRDPNTEAFF
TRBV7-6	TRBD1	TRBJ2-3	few	TGTGCCAGCAGCCCTTCGCGAGGACAGGGCACAGATACGCAGTATTTT	CASSPSRGQGTDTQYF
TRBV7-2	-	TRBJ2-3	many	TGTGCCAGCAGTAACAGGGCCAGCACAGATACGCAGTATTTT	CASSNRASTDTQYF
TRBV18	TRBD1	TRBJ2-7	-	TGTGCCAGCTCACCACAGGGACAGGGGGCCTACGAGCAGTACTTC	CASSPQGQGAYEQYF
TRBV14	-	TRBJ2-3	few	TGTGCCAGCAGCACCCCACTAGGAGGCACAGATACGCAGTATTTT	CASSTPLGGTDTQYF
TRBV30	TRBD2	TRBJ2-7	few	TGTGCCTGGAGCACCGGGACTATCTCCTACGAGCAGTACTTC	CAWSTGTISYEQYF
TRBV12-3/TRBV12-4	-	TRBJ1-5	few	TGTGCCACGAGCGAGGGACTCGGACCCCAGCATTTT	CATSEGLGPQHF
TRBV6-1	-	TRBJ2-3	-	TGTGCCGGGCGTTGGGGCACAGATACGCAGTATTTT	CAGRWGTDTQYF
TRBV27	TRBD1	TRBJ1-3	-	TGTGCCAGCAGTTTACAGGGGGCATTGGGAGGAAACACCATATATTTT	CASSLQGALGGNTIYF
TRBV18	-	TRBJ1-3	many	TGTGCCAGCTCACCACCGTCCGCGAAGCCTGGAAACACCATATATTTT	CASSPPSAKPGNTIYF
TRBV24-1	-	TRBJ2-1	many	TGTGCCACCAGTGATTTGCGTCGGGACGCAAATTACAATGAGCAGTTCTTC	CATSDLRRDANYNEQFF
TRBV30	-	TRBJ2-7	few	TGTGCCTGGGGGGGGCGGGCCCACGAGCAGTACTTC	CAWGGRAHEQYF
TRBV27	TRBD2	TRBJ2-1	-	TGTGCCAGCAGTTTATCGATCCTAGCGGGAGGATCTTACAATGAGCAGTTCTTC	CASSLSILAGGSYNEQFF
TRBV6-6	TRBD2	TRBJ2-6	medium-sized	TGTGCCAGCAGGACCCTCGGGGGGGCAGAGGCCAACGTCCTGACTTTC	CASRTLGGAEANVLTF
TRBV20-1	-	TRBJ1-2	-	TGCAGTGTTGATCAGGGAGGGGGCTATGGCTACACCTTC	CSVDQGGGYGYTF
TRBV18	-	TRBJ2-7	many	TGTGCCAGCTCACCCGGGACGGGACGGAACGAGCAGTACTTC	CASSPGTGRNEQYF
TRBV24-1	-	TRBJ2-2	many	TGTGCCGCTGGGGGACGGATAAACACCGGGGAGCTGTTTTTT	CAAGGRINTGELFF
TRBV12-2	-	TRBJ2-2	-	TGTGCAAGTCGCTTAGAGACGGAGCTGAACACCGGGGAGCTGTTTTTT	CASRLETELNTGELFF
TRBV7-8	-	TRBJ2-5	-	TGTGCCAGCAGCCCGGCAGGCCTCCAAGAGACCCAGTACTTC	CASSPAGLQETQYF
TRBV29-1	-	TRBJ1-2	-	TGCAGCGGACGAGAGGGGGGAGGCTACACCTTC	CSGREGGGYTF
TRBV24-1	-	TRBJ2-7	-	TGTGCCACCAGTGATTCCTTTGGAGGGTCCTACGAGCAGTACTTC	CATSDSFGGSYEQYF
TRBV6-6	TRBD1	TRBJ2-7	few	TGTGCCAGCAGTAACATGGACAGGGGTTATTCCTACGAGCAGTACTTC	CASSNMDRGYSYEQYF